This TCR beta chain was sequenced in a study of T cells in localized non-small cell lung cancer. Generated by immunoSEQ multiplex PCR, the TCRdb table keeps only in-frame clones and is missing some. The sample holds 25,000 to 30,000 clones, around 90% seen once. Germline V CDR1 and CDR2: MDHEN, SYDVKM. The CDR3 spans 14 residues. The germline V and J ends were trimmed by 4 bases and 3 bases, with 12 bases remaining between them. The V gene is TRBV28, the J gene TRBJ1-2; no definite D call. Sequenced here: peripheral blood, sampled before any cancer treatment. This receptor was taken from a woman aged 18-55 years with stage I lung adenocarcinoma. CDR3 loop: CASSSQAGHYGYTF. The CDR3 DNA sequence: TGTGCCAGCAGTTCTCAAGCTGGGCACTATGGCTACACCTTC.